These T cell receptor beta chains were read from a single sample in a study of T cell responses to AZD1222 COVID-19 vaccine. Generated by immunoSEQ multiplex PCR, the TCRdb table keeps only in-frame clones and is missing some. The repertoire holds 100,000 to 150,000 clones, with roughly 92% as singletons. The sample consisted of peripheral blood, taken 28 days after the second AZD1222 dose. Receptors originate from an adult who received the AZD1222 COVID-19 vaccine. Each CDR3 is given with its conserved first and last residue. Each record gives: clone size, V gene, J gene, D gene, CDR3 DNA, CDR3 protein. D genes are given only for firm matches. Expanded clones are given a class, and other clones once, few, many or no size at all.

clone size: NA
V gene: TRBV2
J gene: TRBJ1-2
D gene: NA
CDR3 DNA: TGTGCCAGCAGTGAATCGGGCTATGGCTACACCTTC
CDR3 protein: CASSESGYGYTF

clone size: NA
V gene: TRBV7-8
J gene: TRBJ1-1
D gene: NA
CDR3 DNA: TGTGCCAGCAGCTTAGTTTACAGTCACGCCGGAGAAGCTTTCTTT
CDR3 protein: CASSLVYSHAGEAFF

clone size: NA
V gene: TRBV5-6
J gene: TRBJ1-1
D gene: NA
CDR3 DNA: TGTGCCAGCAGCGACCTGGGGGCGGACACTGAAGCTTTCTTT
CDR3 protein: CASSDLGADTEAFF

clone size: NA
V gene: TRBV6-5
J gene: TRBJ2-7
D gene: TRBD2
CDR3 DNA: TGTGCCAGCAGTTTGGTCCAGCGGGGGGGTTCCTACGAGCAGTACTTC
CDR3 protein: CASSLVQRGGSYEQYF

clone size: NA
V gene: TRBV7-3
J gene: TRBJ2-2
D gene: TRBD1
CDR3 DNA: TGTGCCAGCAGCCCGAGGGGGACAGGGTTTTCCGGGGAGCTGTTTTTT
CDR3 protein: CASSPRGTGFSGELFF

clone size: NA
V gene: TRBV15
J gene: TRBJ1-5
D gene: TRBD1
CDR3 DNA: TGTGCCACCAGCAAAGCGGACAGGGGGGAGGATCAGCCCCAGCATTTT
CDR3 protein: CATSKADRGEDQPQHF

clone size: NA
V gene: TRBV6-5
J gene: TRBJ1-2
D gene: NA
CDR3 DNA: TGTGCCAGCAGTTTGGAGGGGCCCGACGGCTACACCTTC
CDR3 protein: CASSLEGPDGYTF

clone size: NA
V gene: TRBV6-5
J gene: TRBJ1-5
D gene: NA
CDR3 DNA: TGTGCCAGCAGGAGGGGGAGGGATCAGCCCCAGCATTTT
CDR3 protein: CASRRGRDQPQHF

clone size: NA
V gene: TRBV6-5
J gene: TRBJ1-2
D gene: TRBD1
CDR3 DNA: TGTGCCAGCAGGAGAGGACAGGTCGTTAACTATGGCTACACCTTC
CDR3 protein: CASRRGQVVNYGYTF

clone size: once
V gene: TRBV7-2
J gene: TRBJ2-1
D gene: TRBD2
CDR3 DNA: TGTGCCAGCAGCTTAGACGGGCGGGGGGGCGAGCAGTTCTTC
CDR3 protein: CASSLDGRGGEQFF

clone size: NA
V gene: TRBV3-1/TRBV3-2
J gene: TRBJ2-1
D gene: TRBD1
CDR3 DNA: TGTGCCAGCAGCATAGGACAGGGCACTTACAATGAGCAGTTCTTC
CDR3 protein: CASSIGQGTYNEQFF

clone size: NA
V gene: TRBV28
J gene: TRBJ2-3
D gene: TRBD2
CDR3 DNA: TGTGCCAGCAGTTTCCTAGCGGGAACAGATACGCAGTATTTT
CDR3 protein: CASSFLAGTDTQYF

clone size: NA
V gene: TRBV5-1
J gene: TRBJ2-2
D gene: NA
CDR3 DNA: TGCGCCAGCAGCTTGGTAGTGGGGTCGACCGGGGAGCTGTTTTTT
CDR3 protein: CASSLVVGSTGELFF

clone size: NA
V gene: TRBV6-5
J gene: TRBJ2-3
D gene: NA
CDR3 DNA: TGTGCCAGCAGTTACTCGACCGGGTCCCTCGGGGATACGCAGTATTTT
CDR3 protein: CASSYSTGSLGDTQYF

clone size: few
V gene: TRBV7-9
J gene: TRBJ1-1
D gene: NA
CDR3 DNA: TGTGCCAGCAGCTTCGGGGAAGCTTTCTTT
CDR3 protein: CASSFGEAFF

clone size: NA
V gene: TRBV7-2
J gene: TRBJ2-3
D gene: NA
CDR3 DNA: TGTGCCAGCAGCTTAGCCGGGGGAGATACGCAGTATTTT
CDR3 protein: CASSLAGGDTQYF

clone size: NA
V gene: TRBV7-6
J gene: TRBJ2-2
D gene: NA
CDR3 DNA: TGTGCCAGCAGCTATACTAGCATGTCGAACACCGGGGAGCTGTTTTTT
CDR3 protein: CASSYTSMSNTGELFF

clone size: few
V gene: TRBV29-1
J gene: TRBJ2-2
D gene: NA
CDR3 DNA: TGCAGCGTTGCCAGGACAGACACCGGGGAGCTGTTTTTT
CDR3 protein: CSVARTDTGELFF

clone size: NA
V gene: TRBV30
J gene: TRBJ1-4
D gene: NA
CDR3 DNA: TGTGCCTGGAGCCAACAGAGCTTAAATGAAAAACTGTTTTTT
CDR3 protein: CAWSQQSLNEKLFF

clone size: NA
V gene: TRBV27
J gene: TRBJ2-1
D gene: NA
CDR3 DNA: TGTGCCAGCAAGGGGAGCTCCTACAATGAGCAGTTCTTC
CDR3 protein: CASKGSSYNEQFF

clone size: NA
V gene: TRBV13
J gene: TRBJ2-3
D gene: TRBD2
CDR3 DNA: TGTGCCAGCAGCCTCTCCCCCAAATCGACTAGCGGCCGCACAGATACGCAGTATTTT
CDR3 protein: CASSLSPKSTSGRTDTQYF

clone size: NA
V gene: TRBV9
J gene: TRBJ1-3
D gene: NA
CDR3 DNA: TGTGCCAGCAGCCTTGACAGCTCTGGAAACACCATATATTTT
CDR3 protein: CASSLDSSGNTIYF

clone size: NA
V gene: TRBV7-7
J gene: TRBJ2-5
D gene: TRBD2
CDR3 DNA: TGTGCCAGCAGCCCCCTAGCGGGAGTAGTAGGGACCCAGTACTTC
CDR3 protein: CASSPLAGVVGTQYF

clone size: NA
V gene: TRBV2
J gene: TRBJ1-6
D gene: NA
CDR3 DNA: TGTGCCAGCAGTGAATCCAGGACTGCTTCACCCCTCCACTTT
CDR3 protein: CASSESRTASPLHF

clone size: NA
V gene: TRBV9
J gene: TRBJ2-3
D gene: NA
CDR3 DNA: TGTGCCAGCAGCGTAGGGTTGCAGGCTAGCACAGATACGCAGTATTTT
CDR3 protein: CASSVGLQASTDTQYF

clone size: NA
V gene: TRBV2
J gene: TRBJ1-6
D gene: NA
CDR3 DNA: TGTGCCAGCAGTGCCAGCTCCTATAATTCACCCCTCCACTTT
CDR3 protein: CASSASSYNSPLHF

clone size: NA
V gene: TRBV7-7
J gene: TRBJ2-7
D gene: NA
CDR3 DNA: TGTGCCAGCAGCTTAGAGCCGGGATACGAGCAGCACTTC
CDR3 protein: CASSLEPGYEQHF

clone size: once
V gene: TRBV24-1
J gene: TRBJ1-1
D gene: TRBD1
CDR3 DNA: TGTGCCACCAGTGATGGGGACAGGGGGCTCGGCACTGAAGCTTTCTTT
CDR3 protein: CATSDGDRGLGTEAFF

clone size: NA
V gene: TRBV24-1
J gene: TRBJ2-3
D gene: NA
CDR3 DNA: TGTGCCACCAGTGATACCAACTCCCCTACGCAGTATTTT
CDR3 protein: CATSDTNSPTQYF

clone size: NA
V gene: TRBV7-9
J gene: TRBJ2-7
D gene: NA
CDR3 DNA: TGTGCCAGCAGCTTAGACAGGGTCACAGGCGAGCAGTACTTC
CDR3 protein: CASSLDRVTGEQYF

clone size: NA
V gene: TRBV7-9
J gene: TRBJ1-1
D gene: NA
CDR3 DNA: TGTGCCAGCAGCTCGTCAGGAAAAGCTTTCTTT
CDR3 protein: CASSSSGKAFF

clone size: NA
V gene: TRBV7-2
J gene: TRBJ1-2
D gene: TRBD1
CDR3 DNA: TGTGCCAGCAGCTTAGCCCGGGGTGGGGGACAGGGGGCGCAGGGCTACACCTTC
CDR3 protein: CASSLARGGGQGAQGYTF

clone size: NA
V gene: TRBV7-6
J gene: TRBJ2-7
D gene: TRBD1
CDR3 DNA: TGTGCCAGCAGCCACGACCAGGACAGGGGAGGCGAGCAGTACTTC
CDR3 protein: CASSHDQDRGGEQYF

clone size: NA
V gene: TRBV19
J gene: TRBJ1-1
D gene: NA
CDR3 DNA: TGTGCCAGTAGTTCCCCAGGGATGAACACTGAAGCTTTCTTT
CDR3 protein: CASSSPGMNTEAFF

clone size: NA
V gene: TRBV7-2
J gene: TRBJ2-7
D gene: NA
CDR3 DNA: TGTGCCAGCAGCATCTCGGACACAGCCTACGAGCAGTACTTC
CDR3 protein: CASSISDTAYEQYF

clone size: NA
V gene: TRBV19
J gene: TRBJ1-3
D gene: NA
CDR3 DNA: TGTGCCAGTACCTCGCGGAGCACCATATATTTT
CDR3 protein: CASTSRSTIYF

clone size: few
V gene: TRBV18
J gene: TRBJ2-1
D gene: NA
CDR3 DNA: TGTGCCAGCTCACCCTCATACTACAATGAGCAGTTCTTC
CDR3 protein: CASSPSYYNEQFF

clone size: NA
V gene: TRBV30
J gene: TRBJ1-5
D gene: NA
CDR3 DNA: TGTGCCTGGTCTCAGGGGAATCAGCCCCAGCATTTT
CDR3 protein: CAWSQGNQPQHF

clone size: NA
V gene: TRBV7-2
J gene: TRBJ1-2
D gene: NA
CDR3 DNA: TGTGCCAGCAGCCCAGAGGTCGGACAGTCCTATGGCTACACCTTC
CDR3 protein: CASSPEVGQSYGYTF

clone size: NA
V gene: TRBV19
J gene: TRBJ1-5
D gene: NA
CDR3 DNA: TGTGCCGCCAGTAGGGCAGGCCGCAATCAGCCCCAGCATTTT
CDR3 protein: CAASRAGRNQPQHF

clone size: NA
V gene: TRBV4-2
J gene: TRBJ2-7
D gene: NA
CDR3 DNA: TGTGCCAGCAGCCAAGTCGAGGGGGCGGGGTACGAGCAGTACTTC
CDR3 protein: CASSQVEGAGYEQYF

clone size: once
V gene: TRBV27
J gene: TRBJ2-2
D gene: TRBD2
CDR3 DNA: TGTGCCAGCAGTTTAACGGGTAGCGGGGGTAGTGGGGAGCTGTTTTTT
CDR3 protein: CASSLTGSGGSGELFF

clone size: NA
V gene: TRBV30
J gene: TRBJ1-3
D gene: NA
CDR3 DNA: TGTGCCTGGGGGCCGGACAATTTCCCCTCGGAGAACCCCATATATTTT
CDR3 protein: CAWGPDNFPSENPIYF

clone size: NA
V gene: TRBV6-5
J gene: TRBJ1-2
D gene: NA
CDR3 DNA: TGTGCCAGCAGTCACTCTCCGGGGGGCTACACCTTC
CDR3 protein: CASSHSPGGYTF

clone size: NA
V gene: TRBV6-5
J gene: TRBJ1-1
D gene: NA
CDR3 DNA: TGTGCCAGCAGTTACGGCGGCGGATGGAACACTGAAGCTTTCTTT
CDR3 protein: CASSYGGGWNTEAFF

clone size: NA
V gene: TRBV6-1
J gene: TRBJ1-5
D gene: NA
CDR3 DNA: TGTGCCAGCAGTGAAAGGGGACAATATAGCAATCAGCCCCAGCATTTT
CDR3 protein: CASSERGQYSNQPQHF

clone size: NA
V gene: TRBV9
J gene: TRBJ1-1
D gene: NA
CDR3 DNA: TGTGCCAGCAGCGTTCGGGGGAACACTGAAGCTTTCTTT
CDR3 protein: CASSVRGNTEAFF

clone size: NA
V gene: TRBV3-1/TRBV3-2
J gene: TRBJ1-4
D gene: NA
CDR3 DNA: TGTGCCAGCAGCCCAACCGGTATAAGTAATGAAAAACTGTTTTTT
CDR3 protein: CASSPTGISNEKLFF

clone size: NA
V gene: TRBV7-9
J gene: TRBJ2-4
D gene: NA
CDR3 DNA: TGTGCCAGCAGCTTAGAGGGAGTGGCCAAAAACATTCAGTACTTC
CDR3 protein: CASSLEGVAKNIQYF

clone size: NA
V gene: TRBV27
J gene: TRBJ2-1
D gene: NA
CDR3 DNA: TGTGCCAGCAGTCTACGGGCTAGTTTTTCCTACAATGAGCAGTTCTTC
CDR3 protein: CASSLRASFSYNEQFF

clone size: NA
V gene: TRBV28
J gene: TRBJ2-1
D gene: TRBD2
CDR3 DNA: TGTGCCAGCAGTTTATTTAGTCTAGCGGAAATCAATGAGCAGTTCTTC
CDR3 protein: CASSLFSLAEINEQFF

clone size: NA
V gene: TRBV14
J gene: TRBJ1-6
D gene: NA
CDR3 DNA: TGTGCCAGCAGCCACTTACTCCGGGACGTAGATTCACCCCTCCACTTT
CDR3 protein: CASSHLLRDVDSPLHF